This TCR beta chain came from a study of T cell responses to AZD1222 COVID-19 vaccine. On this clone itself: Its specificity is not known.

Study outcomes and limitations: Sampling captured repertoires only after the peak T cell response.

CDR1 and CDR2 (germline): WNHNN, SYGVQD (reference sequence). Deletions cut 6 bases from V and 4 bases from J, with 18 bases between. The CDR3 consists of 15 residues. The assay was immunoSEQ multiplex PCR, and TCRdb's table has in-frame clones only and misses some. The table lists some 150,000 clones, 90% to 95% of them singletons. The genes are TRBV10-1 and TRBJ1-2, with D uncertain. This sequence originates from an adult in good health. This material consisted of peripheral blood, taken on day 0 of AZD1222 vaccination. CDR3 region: CASRGREALSYGYTF. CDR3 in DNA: TGCGCCAGCAGAGGCCGGGAAGCTTTAAGCTATGGCTACACCTTC.